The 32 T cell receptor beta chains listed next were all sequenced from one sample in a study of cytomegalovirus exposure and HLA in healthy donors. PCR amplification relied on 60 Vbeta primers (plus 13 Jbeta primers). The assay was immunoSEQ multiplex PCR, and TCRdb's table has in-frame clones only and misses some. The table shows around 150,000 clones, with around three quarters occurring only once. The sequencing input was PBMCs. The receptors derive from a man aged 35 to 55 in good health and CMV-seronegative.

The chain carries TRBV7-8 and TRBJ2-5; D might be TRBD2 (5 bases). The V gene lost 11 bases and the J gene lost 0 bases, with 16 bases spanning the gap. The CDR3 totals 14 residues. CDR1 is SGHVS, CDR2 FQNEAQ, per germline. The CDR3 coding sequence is TGTGCCGGGTCGGCGCGGGCGTACCAAGAGACCCAGTACTTC. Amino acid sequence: CAGSARAYQETQYF.

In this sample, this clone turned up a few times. As DNA, the CDR3 is TGTGCCAGCAGTTTATCGAGGCAGGTAGGGGGTGAGCAGTTCTTC. Translated: CASSLSRQVGGEQFF. J is TRBJ2-1 and V is TRBV27; D is perhaps TRBD1 (6 bases). The CDR3 is 15 amino acids. The V and J ends lost 0 bases and 9 bases respectively, with 15 bases between them. CDR1 is MNHEY, CDR2 SMNVEV, per germline (reference sequence).

The CDR3 spells CASSLEFQGPYEQYF. CDR3 nucleotide sequence: TGTGCCAGCAGCTTAGAGTTCCAGGGCCCCTACGAGCAGTACTTC. The V and J genes are TRBV7-9 and TRBJ2-7, with a weak D call TRBD1 (5 bases). V lost 1 base, J lost 2 bases, and 12 bases lay in between. This CDR3 spans 15 amino acids. Germline V gene data show CDR1 as SEHNR and CDR2 as FQNEAQ (reference sequence).

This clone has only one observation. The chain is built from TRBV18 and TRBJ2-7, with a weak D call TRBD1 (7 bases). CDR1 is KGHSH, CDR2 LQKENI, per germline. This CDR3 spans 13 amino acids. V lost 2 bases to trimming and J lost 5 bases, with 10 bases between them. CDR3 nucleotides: TGTGCCAGCTCACCATCCAGGGGGGACGAGCAGTACTTC. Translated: CASSPSRGDEQYF.

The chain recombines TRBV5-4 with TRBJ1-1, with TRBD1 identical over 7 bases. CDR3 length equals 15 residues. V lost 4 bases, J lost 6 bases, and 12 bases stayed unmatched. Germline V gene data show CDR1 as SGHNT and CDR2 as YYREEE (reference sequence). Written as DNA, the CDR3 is TGTGCCAGCAGCAGCCAAAGACAGGGTAATGCTGAAGCTTTCTTT. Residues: CASSSQRQGNAEAFF.

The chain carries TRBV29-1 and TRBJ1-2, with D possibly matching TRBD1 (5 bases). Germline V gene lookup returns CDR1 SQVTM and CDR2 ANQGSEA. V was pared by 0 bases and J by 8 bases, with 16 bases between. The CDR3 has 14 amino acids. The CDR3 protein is CSVEDGQGFWGYTF. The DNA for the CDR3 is TGCAGCGTTGAAGATGGGCAGGGTTTTTGGGGCTACACCTTC.

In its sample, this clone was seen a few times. In DNA, the CDR3 is TGTGCCAGCAGTTACTCGACAGGAATAGGCCCCACCGAGCAGTACTTC. Protein: CASSYSTGIGPTEQYF. The chain uses TRBV6-5 and TRBJ2-7; TRBD1 is a possible D gene (6 bases). CDR1 MNHEY and CDR2 SVGAGI come from the germline V gene. This CDR3 comprises 16 residues. The germline V and J ends were trimmed by 0 bases and 6 bases, with 18 bases remaining between them.

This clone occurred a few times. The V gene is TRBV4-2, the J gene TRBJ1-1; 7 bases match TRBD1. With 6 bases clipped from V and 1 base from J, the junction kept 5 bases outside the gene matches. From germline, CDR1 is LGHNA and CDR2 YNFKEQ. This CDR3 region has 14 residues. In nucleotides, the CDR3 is TGTGCCAGCAGAAGGACAGGTACGAACACTGAAGCTTTCTTT. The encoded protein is CASRRTGTNTEAFF.

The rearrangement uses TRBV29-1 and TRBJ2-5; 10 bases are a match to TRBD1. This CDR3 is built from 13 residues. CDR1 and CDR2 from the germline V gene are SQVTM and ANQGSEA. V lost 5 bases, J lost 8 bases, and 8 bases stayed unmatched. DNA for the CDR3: TGCAGCGTTCTCGGGACAGGGGCCTTAACCCAGTACTTC. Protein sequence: CSVLGTGALTQYF.

The CDR3 loop reads CATSRVVDSTYEQYF. The CDR3 DNA sequence: TGTGCCACCAGCAGAGTCGTTGACAGCACCTACGAGCAGTACTTC. The rearrangement links TRBV15 to TRBJ2-7; tentative D call: TRBD1 (5 bases). The germline V gene encodes CDR1 LNHNV and CDR2 YYDKDF (reference sequence). The CDR3 sequence is 15 residues long. V lost 1 base, J lost 2 bases, and 12 bases lay in between.

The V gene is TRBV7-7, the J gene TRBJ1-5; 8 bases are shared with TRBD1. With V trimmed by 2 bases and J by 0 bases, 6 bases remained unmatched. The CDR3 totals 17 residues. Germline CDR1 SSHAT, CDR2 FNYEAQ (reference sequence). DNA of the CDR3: TGTGCCAGCAGCTTATCGGGACAGGAAGATAGCAATCAGCCCCAGCATTTT. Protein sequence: CASSLSGQEDSNQPQHF.

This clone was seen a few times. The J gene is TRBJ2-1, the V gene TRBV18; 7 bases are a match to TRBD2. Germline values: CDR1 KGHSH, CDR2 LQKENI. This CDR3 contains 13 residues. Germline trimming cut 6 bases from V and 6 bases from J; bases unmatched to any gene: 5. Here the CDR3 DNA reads TGTGCCAGCTCCCGGGAGGACATCAATGAGCAGTTCTTC. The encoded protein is CASSREDINEQFF.

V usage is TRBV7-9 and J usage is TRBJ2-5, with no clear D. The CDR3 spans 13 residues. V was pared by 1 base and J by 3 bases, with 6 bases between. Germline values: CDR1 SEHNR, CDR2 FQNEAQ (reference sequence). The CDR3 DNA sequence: TGTGCCAGCAGCTTAGGGGCAGAAGAGACCCAGTACTTC. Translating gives CASSLGAEETQYF. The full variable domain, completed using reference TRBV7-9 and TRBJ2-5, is DTGVSQNPRHKITKRGQNVTFRCDPISEHNRLYWYRQTLGQGPEFLTYFQNEAQLEKSRLLSDRFSAERPKGSFSTLEIQRTEQGDSAMYLCASSLGAEETQYFGPGTRLLVL.

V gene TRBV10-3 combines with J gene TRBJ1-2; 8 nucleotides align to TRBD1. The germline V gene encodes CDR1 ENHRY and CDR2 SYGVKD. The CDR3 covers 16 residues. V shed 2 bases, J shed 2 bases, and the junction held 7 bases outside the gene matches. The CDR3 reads CAISEPQGGGNYGYTF. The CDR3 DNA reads TGTGCCATCAGTGAGCCACAGGGGGGCGGAAACTATGGCTACACCTTC.

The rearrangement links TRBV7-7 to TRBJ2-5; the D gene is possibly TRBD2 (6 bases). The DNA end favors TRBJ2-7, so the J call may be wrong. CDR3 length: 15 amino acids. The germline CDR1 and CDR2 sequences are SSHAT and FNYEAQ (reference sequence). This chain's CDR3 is CASSLGGDNSYEQYF. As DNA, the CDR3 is TGTGCCAGCAGCTTAGGGGGGGATAACTCCTACGAGCAGTACTTC.

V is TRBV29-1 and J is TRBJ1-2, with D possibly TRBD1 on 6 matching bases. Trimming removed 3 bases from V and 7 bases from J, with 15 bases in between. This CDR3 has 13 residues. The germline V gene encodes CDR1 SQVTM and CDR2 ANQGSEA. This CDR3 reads CSVEVQGPGGYTF. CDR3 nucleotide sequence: TGCAGCGTTGAGGTCCAGGGGCCGGGTGGCTACACCTTC.

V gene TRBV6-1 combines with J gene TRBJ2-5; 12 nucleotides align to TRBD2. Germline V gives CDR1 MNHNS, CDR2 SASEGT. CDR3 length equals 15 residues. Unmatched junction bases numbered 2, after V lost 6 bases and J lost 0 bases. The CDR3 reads CASSTSGGYQETQYF. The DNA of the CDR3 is TGTGCCAGCAGCACTAGCGGGGGGTACCAAGAGACCCAGTACTTC.

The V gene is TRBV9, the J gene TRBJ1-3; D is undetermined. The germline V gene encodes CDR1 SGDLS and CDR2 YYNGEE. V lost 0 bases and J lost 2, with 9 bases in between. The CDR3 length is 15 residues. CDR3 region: CASSVEMGAGNTIYF. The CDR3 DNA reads TGTGCCAGCAGCGTAGAGATGGGCGCTGGAAACACCATATATTTT.

CDR3 nucleotide sequence: TGTGCCAGCAGCATAACAGACTATGGCTACACCTTC. Amino acid sequence: CASSITDYGYTF. The rearrangement uses TRBV6-6 and TRBJ1-2; no definite D call. The CDR3 runs to 12 residues. The germline V and J ends were trimmed by 6 bases and 3 bases, with 8 bases remaining between them. Germline V gene data show CDR1 as MNHNY and CDR2 as SVGAGI (reference sequence).

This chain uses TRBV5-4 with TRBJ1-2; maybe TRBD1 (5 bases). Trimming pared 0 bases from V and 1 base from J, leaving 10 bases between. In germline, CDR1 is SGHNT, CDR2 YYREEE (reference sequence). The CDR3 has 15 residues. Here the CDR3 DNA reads TGTGCCAGCAGCTTGGCAGGGATAGGTAACTATGGCTACACCTTC. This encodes CASSLAGIGNYGYTF.

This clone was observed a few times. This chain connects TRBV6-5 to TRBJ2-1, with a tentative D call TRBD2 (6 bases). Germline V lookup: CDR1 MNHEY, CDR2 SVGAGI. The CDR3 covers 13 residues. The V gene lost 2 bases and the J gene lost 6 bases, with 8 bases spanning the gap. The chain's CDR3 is CASSYGGVNEQFF. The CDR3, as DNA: TGTGCCAGCAGTTACGGCGGGGTCAATGAGCAGTTCTTC.

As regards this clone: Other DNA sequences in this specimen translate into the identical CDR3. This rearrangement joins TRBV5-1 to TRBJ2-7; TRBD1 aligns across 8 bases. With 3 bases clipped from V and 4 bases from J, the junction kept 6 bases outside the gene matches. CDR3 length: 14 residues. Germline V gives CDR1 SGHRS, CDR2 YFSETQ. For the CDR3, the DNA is TGCGCCAGCAGCTGGGGAGGACAGGGATACGAGCAGTACTTC. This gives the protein CASSWGGQGYEQYF.

The CDR3 nucleotides are TGCGCCAGCAGCCAATCGGCCAGGGACAGGGACTACAATGAGCAGTTCTTC. This translates into CASSQSARDRDYNEQFF. The rearrangement links TRBV4-3 to TRBJ2-1; TRBD1 matches 9 bases. The germline gives CDR1 LGHNA, CDR2 YSLEER. Trimming removed 2 bases from V and 3 bases from J; junction bases left unmatched: 8. The CDR3 totals 17 residues.

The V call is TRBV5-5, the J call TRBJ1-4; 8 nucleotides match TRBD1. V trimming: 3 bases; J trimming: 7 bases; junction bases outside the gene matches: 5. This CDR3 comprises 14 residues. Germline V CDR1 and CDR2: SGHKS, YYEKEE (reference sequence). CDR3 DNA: TGTGCCAGCAGCTCAGGGGGCGCGGGTGAAAAACTGTTTTTT. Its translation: CASSSGGAGEKLFF.

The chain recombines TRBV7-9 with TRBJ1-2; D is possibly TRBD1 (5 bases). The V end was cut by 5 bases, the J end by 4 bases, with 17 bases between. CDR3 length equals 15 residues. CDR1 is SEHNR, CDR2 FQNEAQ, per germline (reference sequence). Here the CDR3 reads CASSPLPGFSYGYTF. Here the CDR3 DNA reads TGTGCCAGCAGCCCGTTGCCAGGGTTCAGCTATGGCTACACCTTC.

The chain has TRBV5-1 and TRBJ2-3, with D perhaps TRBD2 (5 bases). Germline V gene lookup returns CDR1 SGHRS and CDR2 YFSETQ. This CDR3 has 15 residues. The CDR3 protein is CAWRNRPASTDTQYF. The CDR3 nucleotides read TGCGCGTGGAGGAACAGACCGGCTAGCACAGATACGCAGTATTTT.

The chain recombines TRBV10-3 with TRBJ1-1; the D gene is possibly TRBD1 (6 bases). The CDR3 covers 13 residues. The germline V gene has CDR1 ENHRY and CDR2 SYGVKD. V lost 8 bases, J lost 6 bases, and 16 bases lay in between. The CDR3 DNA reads TGTGCCATCGGGCACCGAGGGGGATCTGAAGCTTTCTTT. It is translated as CAIGHRGGSEAFF.

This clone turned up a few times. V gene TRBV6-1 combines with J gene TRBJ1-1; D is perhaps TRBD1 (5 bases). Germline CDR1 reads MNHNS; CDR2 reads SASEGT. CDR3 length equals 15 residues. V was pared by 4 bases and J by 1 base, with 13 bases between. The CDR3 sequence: CASSVDPGANTEAFF. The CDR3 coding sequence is TGTGCCAGCAGTGTGGACCCTGGGGCGAACACTGAAGCTTTCTTT.

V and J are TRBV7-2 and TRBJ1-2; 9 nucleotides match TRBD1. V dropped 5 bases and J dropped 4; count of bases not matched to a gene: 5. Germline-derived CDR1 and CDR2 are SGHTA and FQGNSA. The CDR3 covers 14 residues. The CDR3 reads CASSTQTGGYGYTF. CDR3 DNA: TGTGCCAGCAGCACCCAGACAGGGGGCTATGGCTACACCTTC.

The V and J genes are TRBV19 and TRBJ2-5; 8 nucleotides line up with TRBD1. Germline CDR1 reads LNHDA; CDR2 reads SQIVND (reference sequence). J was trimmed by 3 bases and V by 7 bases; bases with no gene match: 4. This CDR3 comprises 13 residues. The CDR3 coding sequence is TGTGCCAGTACCCCGACAGGGGAAGAGACCCAGTACTTC. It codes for CASTPTGEETQYF.

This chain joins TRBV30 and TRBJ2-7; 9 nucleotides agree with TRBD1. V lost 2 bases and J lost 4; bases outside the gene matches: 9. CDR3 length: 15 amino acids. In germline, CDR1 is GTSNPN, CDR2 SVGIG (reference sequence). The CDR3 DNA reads TGTGCCTGGAGTCCCGGGACAGGGTTTGGATACGAGCAGTACTTC. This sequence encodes CAWSPGTGFGYEQYF.

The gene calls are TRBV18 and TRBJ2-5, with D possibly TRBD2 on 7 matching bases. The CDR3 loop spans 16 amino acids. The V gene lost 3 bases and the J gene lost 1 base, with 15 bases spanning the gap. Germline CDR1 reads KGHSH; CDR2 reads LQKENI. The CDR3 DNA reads TGTGCCAGCTCACCCCGGGGGGCCCGAGCCCAAGAGACCCAGTACTTC. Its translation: CASSPRGARAQETQYF.